This entry lists 18 T cell receptor beta chains sequenced from one sample in a study of PD-1 blockade in classical Hodgkin lymphoma. Generated by immunoSEQ multiplex PCR, the TCRdb table keeps only in-frame clones and is missing some. Among some 150,000 clones listed, around four fifths were seen once. All patients experienced relapse after autologous stem cell transplantation, and brentuximab vedotin exposure was variable. This material consisted of peripheral blood mononuclear cells (PBMCs), taken before the second cycle of nivolumab. These receptors all stem from a human donor with classical Hodgkin lymphoma.

The CDR3 loop reads CASSSQFGGVGELFF. The CDR3 nucleotides are TGTGCCAGCAGTTCCCAATTCGGGGGGGTCGGGGAGCTGTTTTTT. The chain links TRBV6-6 to TRBJ2-2; 8 bases are a match to TRBD2. In germline, CDR1 is MNHNY, CDR2 SVGAGI (reference sequence). There are 15 residues in the CDR3. Trimming took 4 bases from V and 7 from J; bases not matched to a gene: 8.

The chain uses TRBV5-4 and TRBJ2-1; 11 nucleotides line up with TRBD2. Germline CDR1 and CDR2: SGHNT and YYREEE (reference sequence). This CDR3 is 15 amino acids long. V lost 4 bases, J lost 5 bases, and 5 bases stayed unmatched. The CDR3 DNA sequence: TGTGCCAGCAGCCCGCCGGGACTAGCGGACAATGAGCAGTTCTTC. Its translation: CASSPPGLADNEQFF.

The rearrangement joins TRBV15 to TRBJ2-3; D is undetermined. Germline V gives CDR1 LNHNV, CDR2 YYDKDF (reference sequence). V lost 4 bases and J 1 base, leaving 18 bases between the germline ends. This CDR3 has 17 residues. The chain's CDR3 is CATSTAFGVRRTDTQYF. CDR3 bases: TGTGCCACCAGCACAGCATTCGGCGTTCGCCGCACAGATACGCAGTATTTT.

In this sample, this clone turned up many times. V and J are TRBV2 and TRBJ1-2, with 7 bases fitting TRBD1. Germline V CDR1 and CDR2: SNHLY, FYNNEI. This CDR3 contains 15 residues. V shed 5 bases, J shed 5 bases, and the junction held 11 bases outside the gene matches. The CDR3 coding sequence is TGTGCCAGCAGTTTCGACGCCGGGACAGTGTATGGCTACACCTTC. It specifies CASSFDAGTVYGYTF.

The chain has TRBV18 and TRBJ2-7, with 9 bases matching TRBD1. The V gene end was trimmed by 3 bases and the J gene end by 5 bases; junction bases not matched to a gene: 5. The CDR3 spans 14 residues. Germline CDR1 reads KGHSH; CDR2 reads LQKENI. For the CDR3, the DNA is TGTGCCAGCTCACCCCGTACAGGGGGCGACGAGCAGTACTTC. This sequence encodes CASSPRTGGDEQYF.

The chain is built from TRBV5-6 and TRBJ2-7; unclear D gene. Trimming took 4 bases from V and 2 from J, leaving 10 bases between them. The CDR3 spans 13 residues. Germline-derived CDR1 and CDR2 are SGHDT and YYEEEE. In nucleotides, the CDR3 is TGTGCCAGCAGCGCTCAACCCCCCTACGAGCAGTACTTC. Amino acid sequence: CASSAQPPYEQYF.

V gene TRBV6-5 combines with J gene TRBJ1-1; D uncertain. Germline V gives CDR1 MNHEY, CDR2 SVGAGI. This CDR3 is built from 16 residues. V was pared by 2 bases and J by 0 bases, with 13 bases between. As DNA, the CDR3 is TGTGCCAGCAGTTACGACGGAGCTTTTATGAACACTGAAGCTTTCTTT. Encoded protein: CASSYDGAFMNTEAFF.

V gene TRBV11-3 combines with J gene TRBJ2-5; 10 nucleotides line up with TRBD1. This CDR3 spans 17 amino acids. The trim removed 1 base at V and 1 base at J, leaving 6 bases unmatched. Germline V gives CDR1 SGHNT, CDR2 YENEEA. CDR3 sequence reads: CASSLGARDRGQETQYF. CDR3 bases: TGTGCCAGCAGCTTAGGGGCGAGGGACAGGGGCCAAGAGACCCAGTACTTC.

In the case of this clone: Its ends do not fully match the called genes, so a read error is possible. The chain is built from TRBV7-7 and TRBJ2-3; 8 bases agree with TRBD2. Germline loops: CDR1 SSHAT, CDR2 FNYEAQ (reference sequence). The CDR3 is made up of 15 amino acids. The CDR3 nucleotides are TGTGCTAGCAGCTTAGCGGGGACTAGCACAGATACGCAGTATTTT. It translates to CASSLAGTSTDTQYF.

This clone was observed once. The chain has TRBV6-5 and TRBJ1-1, with D possibly being TRBD1 (6 bases). The CDR3 totals 13 residues. Germline values: CDR1 MNHEY, CDR2 SVGAGI. The V end lost 2 bases, the J end lost 4 bases, and 8 bases lay between the germline ends. The CDR3 loop reads CASSYTGPTEAFF. CDR3 nucleotides: TGTGCCAGCAGTTACACAGGGCCCACTGAAGCTTTCTTT.

This sequence joins TRBV6-5 and TRBJ1-1; 7 bases are shared with TRBD1. The CDR3 extends over 14 amino acids. V lost 5 bases to trimming and J lost 1 base; unmatched junction nucleotides: 4. Per germline, CDR1 MNHEY and CDR2 SVGAGI. The DNA for the CDR3 is TGTGCCAGCAGTCACAGGGGAGGGAACACTGAAGCTTTCTTT. Protein sequence: CASSHRGGNTEAFF.

This chain links TRBV30 with TRBJ1-4; possibly TRBD1 for D (5 bases). CDR1 is GTSNPN and CDR2 is SVGIG in the germline V gene (reference sequence). V lost 3 bases and J lost 3, with 20 bases in between. This CDR3 region has 17 residues. The CDR3 protein is CAWSDLRAHYSNEKLFF. In DNA, the CDR3 is TGTGCCTGGAGCGATCTCAGGGCCCACTATTCTAATGAAAAACTGTTTTTT.

The chain links TRBV6-6 to TRBJ2-7, with TRBD1 matching 8 bases. Trimming removed 6 bases from V and 1 base from J; junction bases left unmatched: 5. From germline, CDR1 is MNHNY and CDR2 SVGAGI (reference sequence). The CDR3 consists of 14 residues. Here the CDR3 DNA reads TGTGCCAGCAGACCCGGGACAGGATCCTACGAGCAGTACTTC. Translating it yields CASRPGTGSYEQYF.

V and J are TRBV5-6 and TRBJ2-7; no clear D. CDR3 size: 12 residues. Looked up from germline, CDR1 is SGHDT and CDR2 is YYEEEE. Between the trimmed V and J ends, which lost 4 bases and 5 bases, there was a span of 10 bases. As DNA, the CDR3 is TGTGCCAGCAGCCTTACCTTGAACGAGCAGTACTTC. Translation: CASSLTLNEQYF.

The chain carries TRBV15 and TRBJ2-2; D uncertain. The CDR3 spans 15 residues. Germline V CDR1 and CDR2: LNHNV, YYDKDF (reference sequence). Trimming stripped 0 bases from V and 2 bases from J, with 7 bases between. This CDR3 is CATSRDAGNTGELFF. The CDR3 bases are TGTGCCACCAGCAGAGACGCAGGAAACACCGGGGAGCTGTTTTTT.

This chain uses TRBV28 with TRBJ1-1, with a possible D match to TRBD1 (5 bases). V lost 7 bases to trimming and J lost 0 bases, with 18 bases between them. The CDR3 extends over 16 amino acids. Germline values: CDR1 MDHEN, CDR2 SYDVKM. CDR3 loop: CASTEPRGSMNTEAFF. CDR3 DNA sequence: TGTGCCAGCACGGAACCGAGGGGTTCCATGAACACTGAAGCTTTCTTT. The whole variable domain, filled in from reference TRBV28 and TRBJ1-1, reads DVKVTQSSRYLVKRTGEKVFLECVQDMDHENMFWYRQDPGLGLRLIYFSYDVKMKEKGDIPEGYSVSREKKERFSLILESASTNQTSMYLCASTEPRGSMNTEAFFGQGTRLTVV.

This clone was seen once. The chain is built from TRBV28 and TRBJ2-1, with TRBD1 matching 9 bases. Germline V gene sequence: CDR1 MDHEN, CDR2 SYDVKM. Trimming took 7 bases from V and 1 from J; bases not matched to a gene: 5. This CDR3 is 15 amino acids long. The CDR3 loop is CASTPDRGSYNEQFF. The CDR3 DNA is TGTGCCAGCACCCCCGACAGGGGGTCCTACAATGAGCAGTTCTTC.

The J gene is TRBJ2-7, the V gene TRBV5-1; TRBD1 is a possible D gene (6 bases). This CDR3 is 16 amino acids long. The V end was cut by 0 bases, the J end by 6 bases, with 19 bases between. From germline, CDR1 is SGHRS and CDR2 YFSETQ. This CDR3 reads CASSLVPQGKVSEQYF. The CDR3, as DNA: TGCGCCAGCAGCTTGGTGCCCCAGGGGAAGGTAAGCGAGCAGTACTTC.